Listed here are 7 T cell receptor beta chains from one sample, sequenced in a study of blood T cell repertoires in COVID-19. TCRdb's copy holds only in-frame clones and misses some; the assay was immunoSEQ multiplex PCR. This sample has a few hundred thousand clones, with approximately 90% found just once. The sequencing input was PBMCs or T cells enriched from blood (not recorded which). Receptors originate from a woman in her late teens or twenties who had recovered from COVID-19.

V gene TRBV4-3 combines with J gene TRBJ2-3, with TRBD2 identical over 7 bases. This CDR3 is 16 amino acids long. The germline CDR1 and CDR2 sequences are LGHNA and YSLEER. Germline trimming cut 0 bases from V and 6 bases from J; bases unmatched to any gene: 9. Here the CDR3 DNA reads TGCGCCAGCAGCCAAGAGCCCCGGACTAGTTTGGATACGCAGTATTTT. It is translated as CASSQEPRTSLDTQYF.

This chain connects TRBV14 to TRBJ1-1, with 8 bases identical to TRBD1. After removal of 5 bases from V and 1 base from J, the junction contained 3 bases not matched to a gene. The CDR3 has 14 residues. Per the germline V gene, CDR1 is SGHDN and CDR2 is FVKESK. The CDR3 sequence is CASSNRGANTEAFF. The CDR3 DNA reads TGTGCCAGCAGCAACAGGGGGGCGAACACTGAAGCTTTCTTT.

The CDR3 sequence: CASSPTTGGLANTGELFF. In nucleotides, the CDR3 is TGTGCCAGCAGCCCCACGACGGGGGGGCTCGCGAACACCGGGGAGCTGTTTTTT. This chain uses TRBV7-6 with TRBJ2-2; 8 bases fit TRBD2. V was clipped by 5 bases and J by 0 bases; unmatched bases: 11. Germline V lookup: CDR1 SGHVS, CDR2 FNYEAQ. The CDR3 consists of 18 residues.

This sequence joins TRBV19 and TRBJ1-2, with D hard to call. V lost 5 bases and J lost 0, with 16 bases in between. This CDR3 is built from 16 residues. Germline values: CDR1 LNHDA, CDR2 SQIVND (reference sequence). DNA of the CDR3: TGTGCCAGTAGTCCCCACGGGTCCGAAGCTAACTATGGCTACACCTTC. This encodes CASSPHGSEANYGYTF.

CDR3 residues: CASSPPGQGARGYTF. CDR3 DNA sequence: TGTGCCAGCTCTCCGCCGGGACAGGGGGCGCGGGGCTACACCTTC. The chain employs TRBV28 and TRBJ1-2; 12 bases agree with TRBD1. CDR1 MDHEN and CDR2 SYDVKM come from the germline V gene. The V gene end was trimmed by 8 bases and the J gene end by 8 bases; junction bases not matched to a gene: 12. The CDR3 totals 15 residues.

The chain is built from TRBV6-1 and TRBJ2-5; the D gene is possibly TRBD1 (6 bases). The CDR3 has 15 residues. V was trimmed by 2 bases and J by 0 bases, leaving 10 bases between them. Looked up from germline, CDR1 is MNHNS and CDR2 is SASEGT. The CDR3, as DNA: TGTGCCAGCAGTGAACTTACAGGGTACCAAGAGACCCAGTACTTC. It translates to CASSELTGYQETQYF.

The J gene is TRBJ1-6, the V gene TRBV25-1, with D possibly TRBD1 on 6 matching bases. The germline V and J ends were trimmed by 3 bases and 4 bases, with 10 bases remaining between them. CDR1 MGHDK and CDR2 SYGVNS come from the germline V gene. This CDR3 is 15 amino acids long. The CDR3 coding sequence is TGTGCCAGCAGTGATCGGACAGATTATAATTCACCCCTCCACTTT. This gives the protein CASSDRTDYNSPLHF.